This paragraph covers one T cell receptor (beta chain) sequence. These data come from a study of shared clonotypes between healthy human individuals. Deletions cut 0 bases from V and 4 bases from J, with 13 bases between. This CDR3 region has 16 residues. In germline, CDR1 is SEHNR, CDR2 FQNEAQ (reference sequence). Repertoires were generated with immunoSEQ multiplex PCR, while TCRdb's copy carries only in-frame clones and drops some. The sample shows some 500,000 clones, 90% to 97% of them seen only once. V usage is TRBV7-9 and J usage is TRBJ2-1; tentative D call: TRBD2 (6 bases). Sequencing used naive CD4+ T cells sorted from blood. Subset defined: CD45RA+ positively selected. This TCR came from a woman aged 30 to 39 in good health. The CDR3 sequence: CASSLARSGSYNEQFF. As DNA, the CDR3 is TGTGCCAGCAGCTTAGCGCGGAGCGGGTCTTACAATGAGCAGTTCTTC.